This T cell receptor beta chain was sequenced for a study of blood T cell dynamics during melanoma immunotherapy (dated by TCRdb to 2019 to 2021). With regard to the full study: Patients with metastatic melanoma were treated with first-line pembrolizumab or nivolumab plus ipilimumab as standard of care in the United Kingdom. To find early correlates of response, peripheral T cell receptor repertoires were profiled in metastatic melanoma patients before and after one cycle of checkpoint inhibitor therapy. A training cohort was formed from consecutive patients, and a further independent group of patients from the same centre was pooled into an external validation set.

According to the study, the label for this sample's time point signals: week 3, after first cycle of checkpoint inhibitor. Blood samples were collected before treatment (T0) and at week 3 (W3), after the first cycle of checkpoint blockade. Except for a couple of patients with rapid clinical progression, response was assessed 12 weeks after the first infusion by RECIST 1.1; disease control meant complete response, partial response or stable disease. Patients with prior systemic cancer treatment, concomitant immunosuppressant therapy or synchronous other active malignancies were excluded. To track both circulating cells and T cell turnover, TCR beta was sequenced from bulk PBMC as well as from plasma cell-free DNA. Lymphoprep and SepMate tubes were used to isolate PBMC from blood, and red cell lysis was then performed. QIAamp DNA Blood Mini kits were used to extract DNA from PBMC and from sorted T cell subsets.

Study-wide findings and limitations: A bifurcated reorganization of the PBMC repertoire at W3, with increased clonality or increased diversity, was observed in patients who later achieved disease control, unlike in progressors. The relatively small sample size was acknowledged as a potential limitation on generalization of the results. Whether the T cell clones behind the repertoire changes were melanoma-specific or instead reflected general immune activation was something the study could not determine.

Comments on this clone: Its recognized antigen is unknown. No base-level quality is on record; no much larger clone is a single base apart.

For every bulk PBMC sample, a fixed 350 ng of DNA was loaded. The immunoSEQ TCRb Assay kit was used according to manufacturer instructions to amplify TCR beta CDR3 sequences from genomic DNA. The KAPA Library Quantification Kit for Illumina platforms was used to quantify the pooled libraries by qPCR. Sequencing of the pooled libraries was done on an Illumina NextSeq 500, with clustering at about 0.6-1.1 pM. In the authors' own workflow: The TCR data were analyzed using immunoSEQ ANALYZER and the R LymphoSeq package. A rearrangement efficiency score was calculated as productive divided by the sum of productive and non-productive CDR3 sequences. Clonality was measured with the Gini coefficient and diversity with the Renyi index at alpha=1, compared pairwise between timepoints within each patient. In LymphoSeq, clonal relatedness was computed using an edit distance of 3, and repertoire similarity was computed using the Bhattacharyya coefficient. To classify response, a linear discriminant analysis based on week-3 changes in clonality and diversity was built using the R MASS and caret packages. TCRdb limited this immuneACCESS table to in-frame rearrangements with V and J called. A share of clones is missing; checked studies link under half to unresolved V genes, and the rest is unexplained. The DNA was the basis for D and trimming; V, J and clone size are from that table. Within this sample are about 19,000 clones, with about 90% of them counted one time only. Of the sample, about 8% is held by the ten largest clones.

The germline V gene specifies SNHLY as CDR1 and FYNNEI as CDR2. The CDR3 holds 16 amino acids from the cysteine to the phenylalanine. Of all the DNA, just the CDR3 is kept, 48 bases in frame from base 1. V loses 4 bases, J loses 0 bases, and the germline ends lie 14 bases apart. This chain joins TRBV2 to TRBJ2-3, with no D gene named confidently. Source: blood, taken from a patient treated with checkpoint blockade. The receptor comes from a human donor with melanoma. The nucleotides read TGTGCCAGCAGTGTCGGCCGCCCTACTAGCACAGATACGCAGTATTTT. The encoded protein is CASSVGRPTSTDTQYF.